This T cell receptor (beta chain) was sequenced during a study of control samples from healthy donors and cancer patients. Sequencing used immunoSEQ multiplex PCR; TCRdb keeps in-frame clones, though not all of them. Found here are 95,000 to 150,000 clones, roughly 90% of them singletons; the top ten hold 1.5% to 2%. The CDR3 consists of 16 residues. Trimming pared 6 bases from V and 3 bases from J, leaving 20 bases between. Germline assignment: CDR1 MNHNY and CDR2 SVGAGI (reference sequence). This clonotype was obtained from a man younger than 30 in good health. The chain carries TRBV6-6 and TRBJ1-2; D is possibly TRBD1 (5 bases). The sequencing sample was made of blood. CDR3 coding DNA: TGTGCCAGCAGGGAGCCCTTGACAGTATCGGACTATGGCTACACCTTC. This sequence encodes CASREPLTVSDYGYTF.